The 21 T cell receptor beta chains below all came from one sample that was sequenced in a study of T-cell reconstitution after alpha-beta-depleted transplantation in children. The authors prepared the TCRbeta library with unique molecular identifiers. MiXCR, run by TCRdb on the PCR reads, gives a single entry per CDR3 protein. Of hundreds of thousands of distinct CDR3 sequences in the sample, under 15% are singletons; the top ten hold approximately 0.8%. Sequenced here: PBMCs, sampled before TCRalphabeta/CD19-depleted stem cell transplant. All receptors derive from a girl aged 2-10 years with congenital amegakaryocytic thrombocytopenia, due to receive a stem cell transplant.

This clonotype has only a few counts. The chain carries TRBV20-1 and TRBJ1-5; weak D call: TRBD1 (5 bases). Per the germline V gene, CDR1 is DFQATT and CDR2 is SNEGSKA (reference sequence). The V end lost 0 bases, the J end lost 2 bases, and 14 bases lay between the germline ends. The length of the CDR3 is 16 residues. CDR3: CSARDKGNRRNQPQHF. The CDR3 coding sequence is TGCAGTGCTAGAGATAAGGGGAACAGGCGCAATCAGCCCCAGCATTTT.

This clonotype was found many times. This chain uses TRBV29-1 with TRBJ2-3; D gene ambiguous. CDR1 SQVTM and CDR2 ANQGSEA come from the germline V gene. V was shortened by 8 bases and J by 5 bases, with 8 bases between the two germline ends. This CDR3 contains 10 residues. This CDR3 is CSSAVDTQYF. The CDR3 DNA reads TGCAGCTCTGCGGTAGATACGCAGTATTTT.

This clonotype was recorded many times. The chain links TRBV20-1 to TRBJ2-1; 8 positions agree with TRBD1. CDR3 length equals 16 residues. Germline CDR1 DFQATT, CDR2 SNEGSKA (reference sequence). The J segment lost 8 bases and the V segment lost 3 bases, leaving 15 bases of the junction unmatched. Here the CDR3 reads CSASDKPWTGTDEQFF. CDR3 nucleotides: TGCAGTGCTAGCGACAAGCCTTGGACAGGGACAGATGAGCAGTTCTTC.

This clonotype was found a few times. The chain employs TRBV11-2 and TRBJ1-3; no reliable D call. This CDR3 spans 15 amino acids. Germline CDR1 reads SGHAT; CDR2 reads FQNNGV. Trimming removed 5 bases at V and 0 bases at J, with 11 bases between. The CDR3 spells CASSVNMISGNTIYF. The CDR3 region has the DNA TGTGCCAGCAGCGTGAACATGATCTCTGGAAACACCATATATTTT.

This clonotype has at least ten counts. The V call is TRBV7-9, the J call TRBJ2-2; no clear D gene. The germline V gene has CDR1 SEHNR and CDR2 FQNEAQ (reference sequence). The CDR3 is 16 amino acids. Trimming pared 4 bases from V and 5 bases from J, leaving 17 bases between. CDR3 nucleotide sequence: TGTGCCAGCAGCTCCTCCGTCGCGGTCCGAACCGGGGAGCTGTTTTTT. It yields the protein CASSSSVAVRTGELFF.

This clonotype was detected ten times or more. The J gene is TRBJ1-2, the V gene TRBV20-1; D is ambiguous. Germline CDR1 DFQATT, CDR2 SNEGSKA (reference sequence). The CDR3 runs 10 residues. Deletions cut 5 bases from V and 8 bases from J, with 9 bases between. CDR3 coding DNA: TGCAGTGCTGGCGGGCCGGGCTACACCTTC. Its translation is CSAGGPGYTF.

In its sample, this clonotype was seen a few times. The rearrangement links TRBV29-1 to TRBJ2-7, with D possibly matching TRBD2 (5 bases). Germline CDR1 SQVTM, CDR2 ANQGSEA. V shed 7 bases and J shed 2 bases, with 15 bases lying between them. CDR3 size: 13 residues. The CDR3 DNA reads TGCAGCGCGGGATTAGGACGGACCTACGAGCAGTACTTC. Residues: CSAGLGRTYEQYF.

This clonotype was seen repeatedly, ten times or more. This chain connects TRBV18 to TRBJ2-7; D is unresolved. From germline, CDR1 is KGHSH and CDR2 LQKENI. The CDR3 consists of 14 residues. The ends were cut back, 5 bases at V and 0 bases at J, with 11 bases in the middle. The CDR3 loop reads CASSSVSDSYEQYF. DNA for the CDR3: TGTGCCAGCTCATCCGTTTCGGACTCCTACGAGCAGTACTTC.

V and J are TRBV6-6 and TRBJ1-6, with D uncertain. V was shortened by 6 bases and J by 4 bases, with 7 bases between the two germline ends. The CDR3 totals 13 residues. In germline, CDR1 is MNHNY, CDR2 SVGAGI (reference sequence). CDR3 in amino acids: CASSRPYNSPLHF. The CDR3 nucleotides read TGTGCCAGCAGCCGCCCATATAATTCACCCCTCCACTTT.

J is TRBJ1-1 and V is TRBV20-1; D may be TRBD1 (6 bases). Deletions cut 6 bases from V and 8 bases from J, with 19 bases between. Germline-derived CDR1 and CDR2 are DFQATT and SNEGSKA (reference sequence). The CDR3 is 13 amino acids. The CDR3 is CSATRPGAGEAFF. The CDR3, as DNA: TGCAGTGCCACAAGGCCGGGGGCTGGGGAAGCTTTCTTT.

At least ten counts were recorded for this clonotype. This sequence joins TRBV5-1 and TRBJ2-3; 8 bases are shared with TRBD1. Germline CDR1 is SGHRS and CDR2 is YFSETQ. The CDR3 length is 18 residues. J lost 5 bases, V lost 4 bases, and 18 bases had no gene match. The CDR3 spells CASSLNLGQGRGEDTQYF. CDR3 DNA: TGCGCCAGCAGCCTGAACCTTGGACAGGGTAGAGGGGAAGATACGCAGTATTTT.

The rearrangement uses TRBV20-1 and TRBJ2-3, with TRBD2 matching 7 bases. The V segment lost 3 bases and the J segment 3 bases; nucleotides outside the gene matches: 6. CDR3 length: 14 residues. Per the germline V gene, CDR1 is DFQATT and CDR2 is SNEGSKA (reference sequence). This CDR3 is CSASLLAATDTQYF. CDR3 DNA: TGCAGTGCTAGCCTTCTAGCGGCTACAGATACGCAGTATTTT.

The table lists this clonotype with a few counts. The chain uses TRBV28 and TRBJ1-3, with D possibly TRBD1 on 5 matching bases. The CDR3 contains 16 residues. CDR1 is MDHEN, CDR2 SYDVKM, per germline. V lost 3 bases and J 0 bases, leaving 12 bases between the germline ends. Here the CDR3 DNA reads TGTGCCAGCAGTTTGGGGGGAGGGACCTCTGGAAACACCATATATTTT. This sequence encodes CASSLGGGTSGNTIYF.

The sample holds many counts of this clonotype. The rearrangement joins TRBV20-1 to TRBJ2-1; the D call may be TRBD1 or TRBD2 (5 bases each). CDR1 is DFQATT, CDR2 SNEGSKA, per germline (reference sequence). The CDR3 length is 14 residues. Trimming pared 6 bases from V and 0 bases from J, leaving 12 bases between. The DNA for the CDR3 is TGCAGTGCCAAACCGGGGCTCTCCTACAATGAGCAGTTCTTC. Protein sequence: CSAKPGLSYNEQFF.

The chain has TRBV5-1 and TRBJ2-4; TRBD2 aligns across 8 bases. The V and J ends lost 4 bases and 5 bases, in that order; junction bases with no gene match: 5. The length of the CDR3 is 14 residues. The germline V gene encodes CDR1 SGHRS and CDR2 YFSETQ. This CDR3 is CASSPEAGENIQYF. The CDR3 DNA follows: TGCGCCAGCAGCCCCGAAGCGGGGGAAAACATTCAGTACTTC.

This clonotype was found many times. The CDR3 bases are TGCAGTGCTAGAGAGGGGGCAGCGAGTTCCGGGGAGCTGTTTTTT. It codes for CSAREGAASSGELFF. The rearrangement joins TRBV20-1 to TRBJ2-2; a possible D gene is TRBD1 (6 bases). The CDR3 has 15 residues. Trimming removed 0 bases from V and 6 bases from J, with 14 bases in between. Per germline, CDR1 DFQATT and CDR2 SNEGSKA (reference sequence).

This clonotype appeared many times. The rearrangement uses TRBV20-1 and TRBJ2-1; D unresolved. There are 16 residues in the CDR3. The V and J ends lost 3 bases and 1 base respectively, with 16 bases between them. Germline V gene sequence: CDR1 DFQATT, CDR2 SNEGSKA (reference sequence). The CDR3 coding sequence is TGCAGTGCTAGCGTCGACCCGCACGAATCCTACAATGAGCAGTTCTTC. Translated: CSASVDPHESYNEQFF.

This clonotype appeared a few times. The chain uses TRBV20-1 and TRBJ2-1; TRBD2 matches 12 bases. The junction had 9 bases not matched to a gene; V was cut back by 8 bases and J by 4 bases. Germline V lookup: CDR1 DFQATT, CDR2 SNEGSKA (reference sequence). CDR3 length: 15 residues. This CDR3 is CSSETSGRYYNEQFF. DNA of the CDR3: TGCAGTTCCGAAACTAGCGGGAGGTATTACAATGAGCAGTTCTTC.

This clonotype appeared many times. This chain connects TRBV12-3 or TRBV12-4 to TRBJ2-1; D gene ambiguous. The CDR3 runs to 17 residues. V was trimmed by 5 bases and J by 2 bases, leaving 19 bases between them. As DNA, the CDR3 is TGTGCCAGCAGTACCGGCTCCTTTTTTGGGACCTACAATGAGCAGTTCTTC. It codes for CASSTGSFFGTYNEQFF.

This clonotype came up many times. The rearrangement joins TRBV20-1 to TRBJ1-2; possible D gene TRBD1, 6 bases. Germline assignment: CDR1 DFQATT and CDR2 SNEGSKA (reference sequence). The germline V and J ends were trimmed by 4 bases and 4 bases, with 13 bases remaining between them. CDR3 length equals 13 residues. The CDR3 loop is CSATATGAYGYTF. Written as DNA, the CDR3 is TGCAGTGCTACCGCGACAGGAGCCTATGGCTACACCTTC.

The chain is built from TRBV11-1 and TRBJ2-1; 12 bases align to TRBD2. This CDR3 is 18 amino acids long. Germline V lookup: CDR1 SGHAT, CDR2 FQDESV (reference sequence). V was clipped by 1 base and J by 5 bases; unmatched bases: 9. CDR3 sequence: CASSLGRLAGAYNNEQFF. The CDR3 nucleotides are TGTGCCAGCAGCTTAGGACGACTAGCGGGGGCGTATAACAATGAGCAGTTCTTC.